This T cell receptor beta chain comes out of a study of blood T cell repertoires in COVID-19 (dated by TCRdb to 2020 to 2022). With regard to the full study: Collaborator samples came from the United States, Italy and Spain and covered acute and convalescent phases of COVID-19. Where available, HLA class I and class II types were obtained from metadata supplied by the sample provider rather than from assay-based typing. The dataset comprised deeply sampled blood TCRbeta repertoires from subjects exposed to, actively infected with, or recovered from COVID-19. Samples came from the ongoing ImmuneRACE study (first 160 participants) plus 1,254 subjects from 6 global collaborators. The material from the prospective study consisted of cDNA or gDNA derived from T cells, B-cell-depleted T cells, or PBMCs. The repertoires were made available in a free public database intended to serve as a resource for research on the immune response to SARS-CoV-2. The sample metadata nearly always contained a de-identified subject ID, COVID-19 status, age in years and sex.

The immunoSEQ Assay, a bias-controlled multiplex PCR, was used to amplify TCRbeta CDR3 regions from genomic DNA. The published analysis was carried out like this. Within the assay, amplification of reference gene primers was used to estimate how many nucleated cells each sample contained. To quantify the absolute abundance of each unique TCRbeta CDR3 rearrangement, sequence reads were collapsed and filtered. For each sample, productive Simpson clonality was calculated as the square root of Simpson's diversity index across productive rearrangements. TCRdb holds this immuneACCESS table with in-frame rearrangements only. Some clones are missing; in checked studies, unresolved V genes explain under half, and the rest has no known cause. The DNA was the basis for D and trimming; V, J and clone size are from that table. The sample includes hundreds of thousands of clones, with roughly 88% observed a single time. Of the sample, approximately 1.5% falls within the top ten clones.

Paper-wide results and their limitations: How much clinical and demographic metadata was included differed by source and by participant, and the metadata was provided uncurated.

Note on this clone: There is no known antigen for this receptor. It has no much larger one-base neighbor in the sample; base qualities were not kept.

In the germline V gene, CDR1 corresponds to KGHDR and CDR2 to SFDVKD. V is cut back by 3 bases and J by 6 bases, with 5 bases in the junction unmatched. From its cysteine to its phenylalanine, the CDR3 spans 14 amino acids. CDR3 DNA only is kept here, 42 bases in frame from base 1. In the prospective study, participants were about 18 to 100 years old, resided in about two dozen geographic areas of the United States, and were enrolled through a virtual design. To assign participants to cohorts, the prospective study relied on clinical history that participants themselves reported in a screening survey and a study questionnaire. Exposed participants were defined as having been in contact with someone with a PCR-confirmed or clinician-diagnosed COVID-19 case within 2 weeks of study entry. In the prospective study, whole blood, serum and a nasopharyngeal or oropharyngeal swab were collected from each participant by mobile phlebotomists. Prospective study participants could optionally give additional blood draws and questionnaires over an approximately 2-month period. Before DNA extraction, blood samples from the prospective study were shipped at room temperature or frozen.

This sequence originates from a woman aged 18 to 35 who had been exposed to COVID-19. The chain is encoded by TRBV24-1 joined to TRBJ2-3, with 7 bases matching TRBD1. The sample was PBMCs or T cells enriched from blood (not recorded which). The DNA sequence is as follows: TGTGCCACCAGTGATGTGACAGGGTGGGATACGCAGTATTTT. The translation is CATSDVTGWDTQYF.